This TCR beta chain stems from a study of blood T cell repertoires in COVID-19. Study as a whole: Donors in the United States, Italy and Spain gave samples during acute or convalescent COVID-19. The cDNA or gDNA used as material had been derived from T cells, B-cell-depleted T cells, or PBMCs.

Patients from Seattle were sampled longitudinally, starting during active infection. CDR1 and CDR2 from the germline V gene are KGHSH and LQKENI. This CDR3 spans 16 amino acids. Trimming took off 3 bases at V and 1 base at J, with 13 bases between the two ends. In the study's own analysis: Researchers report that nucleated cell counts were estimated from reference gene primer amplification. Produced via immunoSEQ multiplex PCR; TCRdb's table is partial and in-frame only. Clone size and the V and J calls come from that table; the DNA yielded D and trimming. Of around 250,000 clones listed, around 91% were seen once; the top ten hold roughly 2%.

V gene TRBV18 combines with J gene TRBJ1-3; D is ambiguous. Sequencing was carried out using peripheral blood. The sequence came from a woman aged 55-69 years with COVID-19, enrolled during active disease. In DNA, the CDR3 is TGTGCCAGCTCACCCGCGACTGTGGGTTCTGGAAACACCATATATTTT. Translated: CASSPATVGSGNTIYF.